A selection of T cell receptor beta chains follows, all from one sample in a study of early stage breast cancer tumors. The table came from immunoSEQ multiplex PCR; TCRdb's copy has only in-frame clones and leaves some out. The repertoire consists of around 30,000 clones, with 70% to 75% occurring once and the leading ten covering 9.5% to 13%. Sequenced input: breast tumor tissue. All receptors derive from a person in their twenties or thirties with breast cancer. The CDR3 runs from the conserved cysteine through the conserved F or W. The D gene is left open where the match is weak. The size entry is marked missing in some rows and otherwise reads once, few, many or a size class.

CDR3nt	CDR3aa	d_gene	j_gene	abundance	v_gene	len
TGTGCCAGCAGCTTACCATTCCGCGAGCAGTACTTC	CASSLPFREQYF	NA	TRBJ2-7	NA	TRBV13	12
TGTGCCAGCTCACCGCGTACGTTGGGGGGGACTCTGCGGGAGGGCCGGAAGCAGTTCTTC	CASSPRTLGGTLREGRKQFF	TRBD2	TRBJ2-1	NA	TRBV18	20
TGTGCCTGGAGTGTACTTAAGGGAGGAGGCTACACCTTC	CAWSVLKGGGYTF	NA	TRBJ1-2	NA	TRBV30	13
TGTGCCAGCAGCTTTTGGACTAGCGGCTCGGGGGAGCAGTTCTTC	CASSFWTSGSGEQFF	TRBD2	TRBJ2-1	NA	TRBV7-9	15
TGTGCCAGCAGCCCGAGGGTCGGGGTGAACACTGAAGCTTTCTTT	CASSPRVGVNTEAFF	NA	TRBJ1-1	NA	TRBV5-8	15
TGTGCCAGTAGTTTGACAGGGGGAGATACGCAGTATTTT	CASSLTGGDTQYF	TRBD1	TRBJ2-3	NA	TRBV19	13
TGCGCCAGCAGTCACCCCGGGACGGACCAAGAGACCCAGTACTTC	CASSHPGTDQETQYF	NA	TRBJ2-5	medium-sized	TRBV23-1	15
TGTGCCAGCAGTCGAACAGGGTACGATAGCAATCAGCCCCAGCATTTT	CASSRTGYDSNQPQHF	NA	TRBJ1-5	NA	TRBV27	16
TGCGCCAGCAGCCCTGGGACTAGCGGGAGCATGGAGACCCAGTACTTC	CASSPGTSGSMETQYF	TRBD2	TRBJ2-5	NA	TRBV5-1	16
TGTGCCAGCAGGGAGACAGATACGCAGTATTTT	CASRETDTQYF	NA	TRBJ2-3	NA	TRBV6-5	11
TGTGCCAGCAGTTACTCGATATCTAGCGGGAGTATTGGGCAGTACTTC	CASSYSISSGSIGQYF	TRBD2	TRBJ2-7	NA	TRBV6-6	16
TGCGCCAGCAGCCAAGATATGAGGACAGGGGGGGGCTACACCTTC	CASSQDMRTGGGYTF	TRBD1	TRBJ1-2	NA	TRBV4-3	15
TGTGCCAGCAGCCAACCCTCGGGAGCAACCTATGGCTACACCTTC	CASSQPSGATYGYTF	NA	TRBJ1-2	few	TRBV5-4	15
TGTGCCAGCAGCCAAGTACTAGTGGCTGGTGAGCAGTTCTTC	CASSQVLVAGEQFF	NA	TRBJ2-1	once	TRBV14	14
TGTGCCATCAGTGCCGACACCTCCTACAATGAGCAGTTCTTC	CAISADTSYNEQFF	NA	TRBJ2-1	NA	TRBV10-3	14
TGTGCCAGCGGCACCGGGGGAGGCGCCTACGAGCAGTACTTC	CASGTGGGAYEQYF	NA	TRBJ2-7	NA	TRBV2	14
TGTGCCAGCGTAGAGGGGCGGCTAGCGGTCACAGATACGCAGTATTTT	CASVEGRLAVTDTQYF	TRBD2	TRBJ2-3	NA	TRBV2	16
TGTGCCAGTACCCACAGGGGGCTAGGCACTGAAGCTTTCTTT	CASTHRGLGTEAFF	TRBD1	TRBJ1-1	few	TRBV19	14
TGTGCCAGCAGCCCTGACAGGGGGCACTACGAGCAGTACTTC	CASSPDRGHYEQYF	TRBD1	TRBJ2-7	NA	TRBV7-6	14
TGTGCCTGGAGTGCCCGGAGGGGTGAAGCTTTCTTT	CAWSARRGEAFF	NA	TRBJ1-1	NA	TRBV30	12
TGTGCCAGCAGCTTAGAGAGAGGAGGCGGGACGTACGAGCAGTACTTC	CASSLERGGGTYEQYF	NA	TRBJ2-7	NA	TRBV11-3	16
TGTGCCAGCACCATTACTAGCGGGAGTTTCAATGAGCAGTTCTTC	CASTITSGSFNEQFF	TRBD2	TRBJ2-1	NA	TRBV7-8	15
TGTGCCAGCAGCGTCTCCGGGACTAGACGTCCCACAGATACGCAGTATTTT	CASSVSGTRRPTDTQYF	TRBD2	TRBJ2-3	NA	TRBV5-6	17
TGTGCCAGCAGCGCCCTGGGGGGCGGGGCCGGGGAGCTGTTTTTT	CASSALGGGAGELFF	NA	TRBJ2-2	NA	TRBV7-6	15